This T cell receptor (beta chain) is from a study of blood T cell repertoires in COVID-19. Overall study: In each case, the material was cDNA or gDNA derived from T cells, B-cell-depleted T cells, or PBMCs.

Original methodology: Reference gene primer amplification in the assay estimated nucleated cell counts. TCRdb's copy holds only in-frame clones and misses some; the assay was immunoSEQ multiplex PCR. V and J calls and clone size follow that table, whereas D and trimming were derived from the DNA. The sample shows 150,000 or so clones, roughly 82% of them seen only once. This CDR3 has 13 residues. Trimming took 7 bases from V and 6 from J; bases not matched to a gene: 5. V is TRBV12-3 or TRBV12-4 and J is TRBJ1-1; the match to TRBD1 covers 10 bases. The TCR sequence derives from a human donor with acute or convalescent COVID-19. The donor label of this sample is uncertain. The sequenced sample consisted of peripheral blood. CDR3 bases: TGTGCCAGCAACCGGGACAGGGGAGCTGAAGCTTTCTTT. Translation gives CASNRDRGAEAFF.